This is a list of T cell receptor beta chains from one sample in a study of T cells in Graves' hyperthyroidism and ophthalmopathy. TCRdb re-called the multiplex PCR reads with MiXCR, one entry per CDR3 protein. The table lists hundreds of thousands of distinct CDR3 sequences, around 13% of them singletons. Sequencing used blood. The receptors derive from a woman aged 40 to 55 with Graves' hyperthyroidism. Both conserved end residues are part of each CDR3. Each record gives: D gene, J gene, CDR3 length, V gene, clone size, CDR3 DNA, CDR3 protein. D genes are given only for firm matches. Some rows have no size entry. The others give once, few or many, or a class for an expanded clone.

>NA|TRBJ2-2|17|TRBV5-1|many
TGCGCCAGCAGCTTGGGGACGACAGCCTCGAACACCGGGGAGCTGTTTTTT
CASSLGTTASNTGELFF
>NA|TRBJ2-5|14|TRBV28|many
TGTGCCAGCAGTTTACCCCTCCTGGGCGCGACCCAGTACTTC
CASSLPLLGATQYF
>NA|TRBJ2-2|14|TRBV20-1|many
TGCAGTGCTAGAGACGGGACTTACACCGGGGAGCTGTTTTTT
CSARDGTYTGELFF
>NA|TRBJ1-2|13|TRBV3-1|NA
TGTGCCAGCAGCCAGGCAGGGATCTATGGCTACACCTTC
CASSQAGIYGYTF
>TRBD1|TRBJ2-2|15|TRBV19|few
TGTGCCAGTAGACTCAAGGACAGGGGTCCCGGGGAGCTGTTTTTT
CASRLKDRGPGELFF
>TRBD1|TRBJ1-5|15|TRBV6-1|many
TGTGCCAGCAGGGACAGGGCTGGGGGCAATCAGCCCCAGCATTTT
CASRDRAGGNQPQHF
>NA|TRBJ1-3|16|TRBV12-3/TRBV12-4|NA
TGTGCCAGCAGTTTTCAGCCAGGGGTGACTGGAAACACCATATATTTT
CASSFQPGVTGNTIYF
>NA|TRBJ1-6|16|TRBV12-3/TRBV12-4|NA
TGTGCCAGCAACTCTAACGGGGGCTCCTATAATTCACCCCTCCACTTT
CASNSNGGSYNSPLHF
>NA|TRBJ2-6|16|TRBV3-1|many
TGTGCCAGCAGCCAGGCACTAGACCCTGGGGCCAACGTCCTGACTTTC
CASSQALDPGANVLTF
>NA|TRBJ1-5|15|TRBV12-3/TRBV12-4|many
TGTGCCAGCAGTCTCCGGAATAGGGGTAATCAGCCCCAGCATTTT
CASSLRNRGNQPQHF
>NA|TRBJ2-1|16|TRBV25-1|many
TGTGCCAGCAGTGAAGGAAGAAGCACGTGGTCCAATGAGCAGTTCTTC
CASSEGRSTWSNEQFF
>NA|TRBJ1-4|15|TRBV19|NA
TGTGCCAGTACTCCGGACACTCCAACTAATGAAAAACTGTTTTTT
CASTPDTPTNEKLFF
>NA|TRBJ1-2|16|TRBV15|many
TGTGCCACCAGCAGAGGAACCTTGACGGCTAACTATGGCTACACCTTC
CATSRGTLTANYGYTF
>NA|TRBJ2-7|15|TRBV4-2|NA
TGTGCCAGCAGCCAATACTTCACGGAGACCTACGAGCAGTACTTC
CASSQYFTETYEQYF
>TRBD1|TRBJ2-6|18|TRBV4-1|NA
TGCGCCAGCAGCCAAGGCGACAGGGGTCTCTCTGGGGCCAACGTCCTGACTTTC
CASSQGDRGLSGANVLTF
>TRBD2|TRBJ2-1|16|TRBV18|many
TGTGCCAGCTCACCGCCTGGGACTAGCGGGAATAATGAGCAGTTCTTC
CASSPPGTSGNNEQFF
>TRBD1|TRBJ1-1|14|TRBV20-1|NA
TGCAGTGCTAAGGTCGGGACAGGGAACACTGAAGCTTTCTTT
CSAKVGTGNTEAFF
>NA|TRBJ2-3|12|TRBV28|many
TGTGCCAGCAGGTACGAAACAGATACGCAGTATTTT
CASRYETDTQYF
>TRBD2|TRBJ2-7|15|TRBV20-1|many
TGCAGTGCTAGCGGGGCGGGAGGAAGTTTGTACGAGCAGTACTTC
CSASGAGGSLYEQYF
>TRBD1|TRBJ2-7|15|TRBV5-1|many
TGCGCCAGCAGCTCCATTTCGACAGGGGGCAACGAGCAGTACTTC
CASSSISTGGNEQYF
>NA|TRBJ2-2|14|TRBV7-3|many
TGTGCCAGCAGCTTTGGGGAGCGAACCGGGGAGCTGTTTTTT
CASSFGERTGELFF
>NA|TRBJ2-3|14|TRBV6-1|NA
TGTGCCAGCATCCGACAGATTAGCACAGATACGCAGTATTTT
CASIRQISTDTQYF
>NA|TRBJ2-3|15|TRBV24-1|NA
TGTGCCACCAGTGATGCCGGGACTAGCACAGATACGCAGTATTTT
CATSDAGTSTDTQYF
>TRBD1|TRBJ2-5|15|TRBV7-9|NA
TGTGCCAGCAGCTTACGGGGGACAGGGGAAGAGACCCAGTACTTC
CASSLRGTGEETQYF
>NA|TRBJ2-1|12|TRBV7-6|many
TGTGCCAGCAGCTTATTTAGCAATGAGCAGTTCTTC
CASSLFSNEQFF
>NA|TRBJ1-1|13|TRBV5-1|many
TGCGCCAGCAGCATCCCAGGGGCCGCCGTAGCTTTCTTT
CASSIPGAAVAFF
>TRBD1|TRBJ2-4|15|TRBV3-1|many
TGTGCCAGCAGCCGAGCCGAGACAGGGACAAACATTCAGTACTTC
CASSRAETGTNIQYF
>TRBD2|TRBJ2-1|15|TRBV7-6|NA
TGTGCCAGCAGCCAAATGGGAGCGGGAGGAAGTGAGCAGTTCTTC
CASSQMGAGGSEQFF
>NA|TRBJ1-1|13|TRBV7-9|many
TGTGCCAGCAGCTTAGCCCAGAACACTGAAGCTTTCTTT
CASSLAQNTEAFF
>TRBD1|TRBJ1-4|13|TRBV20-1|few
TGCAGTGCTAGAGGGGACAGTAATGAAAAACTGTTTTTT
CSARGDSNEKLFF
>NA|TRBJ1-1|14|TRBV3-1|many
TGTGCCAGCAGCCTTCTAAGTAAGAACACTGAAGCTTTCTTT
CASSLLSKNTEAFF
>TRBD1|TRBJ1-6|17|TRBV20-1|few
TGCAGTGCTAGAGGGGGACAGGGGAATCTCCATAATTCACCCCTCCACTTT
CSARGGQGNLHNSPLHF
>NA|TRBJ1-3|13|TRBV27|NA
TGTGCCAGCAGGTTTTTAAACGGAAACACCATATATTTT
CASRFLNGNTIYF
>NA|TRBJ1-1|16|TRBV5-1|NA
TGCGCCAGCAGCTTGGTTGGGTTGGGGTCCGGGACTGAAGCTTTCTTT
CASSLVGLGSGTEAFF
>TRBD1|TRBJ2-7|22|TRBV15|few
TGTGCCACCAGCGCAGAGAGACCTAACTTATTCCGGGCTCAGGGGGACTCCTACGAGCAGTACTTC
CATSAERPNLFRAQGDSYEQYF
>TRBD2|TRBJ2-2|14|TRBV20-1|NA
TGCAGTGCTAGAGACGGGGGGGGCCCCGGGGAGCTGTTTTTT
CSARDGGGPGELFF
>TRBD1|TRBJ2-3|16|TRBV11-2|many
TGTGCCAGCAGTCGCGAGCGGACAGGGGGCTGGGATACGCAGTATTTT
CASSRERTGGWDTQYF
>NA|TRBJ2-2|14|TRBV3-1|many
TGTGCCAGCAGCAAACCAGGGGATATCGGGGAGCTGTTTTTT
CASSKPGDIGELFF
>NA|TRBJ2-2|15|TRBV5-1|NA
TGCGCCAGCAGCGCGACAGACACGAACACCGGGGAGCTGTTTTTT
CASSATDTNTGELFF
>NA|TRBJ2-1|12|TRBV4-1|many
TGCGCCAGCAGCCGCCTCCACAATGAGCAGTTCTTC
CASSRLHNEQFF
>NA|TRBJ2-7|15|TRBV20-1|few
TGCAGTGCTAGAGGGGACCGGGACTCCATCTACGAGCAGTACTTC
CSARGDRDSIYEQYF
>TRBD2|TRBJ2-5|18|TRBV6-2/TRBV6-3|NA
TGTACCAGCAGTTACTTCGCGGCCCAACTACTAGCGGGAGAGACCCAGTACTTC
CTSSYFAAQLLAGETQYF
>TRBD1|TRBJ2-5|14|TRBV5-1|many
TGCGCCAGCCGGACAGGGGGCCTACAAGAGACCCAGTACTTC
CASRTGGLQETQYF
>TRBD2|TRBJ2-3|18|TRBV5-1|many
TGCGCCAGCAGCTGGGTGGCCCGGACTAGCGGACCCACAGATACGCAGTATTTT
CASSWVARTSGPTDTQYF
>NA|TRBJ2-1|12|TRBV29-1|few
TGCAGCGCCCTTTATGCGGAAGGAAAGCAGTTCTTC
CSALYAEGKQFF
>TRBD1|TRBJ1-5|14|TRBV19|few
TGTGCCAGTAGTACCAACAGGGGGGGTCAGCCCCAGCATTTT
CASSTNRGGQPQHF
>TRBD1|TRBJ2-2|14|TRBV5-1|many
TGCGCCAGCACCGACAGGGGGGATACCGGGGAGCTGTTTTTT
CASTDRGDTGELFF